A selection of T cell receptor beta chains follows, all from one sample in a study of shared clonotypes between healthy human individuals. Here immunoSEQ multiplex PCR was the method, and the copy in TCRdb shows in-frame clones only, minus some. There are about 1.5 million clones in the sample; 95% to 99% occur only once, and around 0.47% lies in the top ten. The sequenced sample was naive CD4+ T cells sorted from blood. Every receptor here comes from a man between 25 and 39 years old in good health. Both conserved end residues are part of each CDR3. Each record gives: CDR3 length, D gene, clone size, J gene, V gene, CDR3 DNA, CDR3 protein. D genes are given only for firm matches. Size values are once, few and many counts, or a class for expanded clones, and some rows have none.

cdr3_length: 15
d_call: NA
clone_size: NA
j_call: TRBJ1-2
v_call: TRBV25-1
cdr3_nt: TGTGCCAGCAGTGACGTTGGCAGGGGAAACTATGGCTACACCTTC
cdr3_aa: CASSDVGRGNYGYTF

cdr3_length: 16
d_call: NA
clone_size: NA
j_call: TRBJ2-7
v_call: TRBV4-3
cdr3_nt: TGCGCCAGCAGCGCTCGACAAACAGGGAGGAGAAGCGAGCAGTACTTC
cdr3_aa: CASSARQTGRRSEQYF

cdr3_length: 15
d_call: NA
clone_size: NA
j_call: TRBJ1-2
v_call: TRBV4-1
cdr3_nt: TGCGCCAGCAGCCAACCTACGGGGTTTCGGGATGGCTACACCTTC
cdr3_aa: CASSQPTGFRDGYTF

cdr3_length: 19
d_call: TRBD2
clone_size: NA
j_call: TRBJ2-3
v_call: TRBV5-1
cdr3_nt: TGCGCCAGCAGAAAAGGTCCCCGCGCGGGAGGGGTCGTTACAGATACGCAGTATTTT
cdr3_aa: CASRKGPRAGGVVTDTQYF

cdr3_length: 18
d_call: NA
clone_size: NA
j_call: TRBJ1-2
v_call: TRBV19
cdr3_nt: TGTGCCAGTAGTATATTGGCAGGCGGTGACCGTCACGGCTATGGCTACACCTTC
cdr3_aa: CASSILAGGDRHGYGYTF

cdr3_length: 16
d_call: TRBD2
clone_size: NA
j_call: TRBJ2-7
v_call: TRBV5-1
cdr3_nt: TGCGCCAGCAGCTTGGAAGGGACTAGCGGGAGCTGGGAGCAGTACTTC
cdr3_aa: CASSLEGTSGSWEQYF

cdr3_length: 15
d_call: TRBD1
clone_size: NA
j_call: TRBJ2-7
v_call: TRBV28
cdr3_nt: TGTGCCAGCCAAAGCGGGGGACAGGGGTTGTACGAGCAGTACTTC
cdr3_aa: CASQSGGQGLYEQYF

cdr3_length: 14
d_call: TRBD1
clone_size: NA
j_call: TRBJ2-5
v_call: TRBV7-2
cdr3_nt: TGTGCCAGCAGCTCACAGGGGGGACGAGAGACCCAGTACTTC
cdr3_aa: CASSSQGGRETQYF

cdr3_length: 16
d_call: NA
clone_size: NA
j_call: TRBJ1-2
v_call: TRBV5-6
cdr3_nt: TGTGCCAGCAGCCGCTCGTTCCGGCAGTCTAACTATGGCTACACCTTC
cdr3_aa: CASSRSFRQSNYGYTF

cdr3_length: 14
d_call: TRBD1
clone_size: NA
j_call: TRBJ1-2
v_call: TRBV7-9
cdr3_nt: TGTGCCAGCAGCACAGGAAGGGGGCAGGGTGGCTACACCTTC
cdr3_aa: CASSTGRGQGGYTF

cdr3_length: 16
d_call: TRBD1
clone_size: once
j_call: TRBJ1-5
v_call: TRBV28
cdr3_nt: TGTGCCAGCAGTTTGTCCAGGGGGCAGCTAAATCAGCCCCAGCATTTT
cdr3_aa: CASSLSRGQLNQPQHF

cdr3_length: 12
d_call: TRBD1
clone_size: NA
j_call: TRBJ2-1
v_call: TRBV29-1
cdr3_nt: TGCAGCGCTAAGGACAGGGACAATGAGCAGTTCTTC
cdr3_aa: CSAKDRDNEQFF

cdr3_length: 15
d_call: NA
clone_size: NA
j_call: TRBJ2-7
v_call: TRBV2
cdr3_nt: TGTGCCAGCAGTGAGATCCAGCGGAAGACCTACGAGCAGTACTTC
cdr3_aa: CASSEIQRKTYEQYF

cdr3_length: 13
d_call: NA
clone_size: NA
j_call: TRBJ2-7
v_call: TRBV19
cdr3_nt: TGTGCCAGTAGTATAGCCGGATCGGGCGAGCAGTACTTC
cdr3_aa: CASSIAGSGEQYF

cdr3_length: 14
d_call: NA
clone_size: NA
j_call: TRBJ1-5
v_call: TRBV28
cdr3_nt: TGTGCCAGCACCAAGAGGGACGGCCCTCAGCCCCAGCATTTT
cdr3_aa: CASTKRDGPQPQHF

cdr3_length: 14
d_call: NA
clone_size: NA
j_call: TRBJ1-1
v_call: TRBV2
cdr3_nt: TGTGCCAGCAGTGAAGCGCAATACGGTCGGAATTTTTTCTTT
cdr3_aa: CASSEAQYGRNFFF

cdr3_length: 16
d_call: TRBD1
clone_size: NA
j_call: TRBJ1-4
v_call: TRBV5-1
cdr3_nt: TGCGCCAGCAGCTTGGGTGGGGGGACAGTTGGTGAAAAACTGTTTTTT
cdr3_aa: CASSLGGGTVGEKLFF

cdr3_length: 13
d_call: NA
clone_size: NA
j_call: TRBJ2-5
v_call: TRBV10-3
cdr3_nt: TGTGCCATCAGTGAGACAGGGCAAGAGACCCAGTACTTC
cdr3_aa: CAISETGQETQYF

cdr3_length: 13
d_call: NA
clone_size: NA
j_call: TRBJ2-5
v_call: TRBV28
cdr3_nt: TGTGCCAGCAGTTTAGCGGGACTTGAGACCCAGTACTTC
cdr3_aa: CASSLAGLETQYF

cdr3_length: 16
d_call: NA
clone_size: NA
j_call: TRBJ1-5
v_call: TRBV28
cdr3_nt: TGTGCCAGCAGTTTCCTACAGGTCGGGAGCAATCAGCCCCAGCATTTT
cdr3_aa: CASSFLQVGSNQPQHF

cdr3_length: 15
d_call: TRBD1
clone_size: NA
j_call: TRBJ2-7
v_call: TRBV18
cdr3_nt: TGTGCCAGCTCACCACTTGGACAGGCCTCCTACGAGCAGTACTTC
cdr3_aa: CASSPLGQASYEQYF

cdr3_length: 15
d_call: TRBD1
clone_size: NA
j_call: TRBJ1-2
v_call: TRBV7-6
cdr3_nt: TGTGCCAGCAGCCCTACGGACAGGGGCTCCTCTGGCTACACCTTC
cdr3_aa: CASSPTDRGSSGYTF

cdr3_length: 11
d_call: NA
clone_size: NA
j_call: TRBJ2-5
v_call: TRBV18
cdr3_nt: TGTGCCAGCTCACCACTTGAGACCCAGTACTTC
cdr3_aa: CASSPLETQYF

cdr3_length: 15
d_call: TRBD1
clone_size: NA
j_call: TRBJ1-1
v_call: TRBV10-3
cdr3_nt: TGTGCCATCAGTGAGTCTTGGCAGGGGGCAGGTGAAGCTTTCTTT
cdr3_aa: CAISESWQGAGEAFF

cdr3_length: 15
d_call: TRBD2
clone_size: NA
j_call: TRBJ2-5
v_call: TRBV5-1
cdr3_nt: TGCGCCAGCAGCTTATGGGACGCGGGGGAAGAGACCCAGTACTTC
cdr3_aa: CASSLWDAGEETQYF

cdr3_length: 15
d_call: TRBD2
clone_size: NA
j_call: TRBJ2-1
v_call: TRBV6-9
cdr3_nt: TGTGCCAGCAGTTACAGGGGACTAGCGGGAGGGGGGCAGTTCTTC
cdr3_aa: CASSYRGLAGGGQFF

cdr3_length: 17
d_call: TRBD2
clone_size: NA
j_call: TRBJ2-1
v_call: TRBV27
cdr3_nt: TGTGCCAGCAGTTTACTTACAGGGGTGAATAGCGGGAGGGAGCAGTTCTTC
cdr3_aa: CASSLLTGVNSGREQFF

cdr3_length: 16
d_call: NA
clone_size: NA
j_call: TRBJ2-7
v_call: TRBV21-1
cdr3_nt: TGTGCCAGCAGCATAACTAGCGGGAGTGCTGATGACGAGCAGTACTTC
cdr3_aa: CASSITSGSADDEQYF

cdr3_length: 14
d_call: TRBD2
clone_size: once
j_call: TRBJ2-1
v_call: TRBV30
cdr3_nt: TGTGCCTGGAGTCGAGGGCGGGAGGCGGGTGAGCAGTTCTTC
cdr3_aa: CAWSRGREAGEQFF

cdr3_length: 14
d_call: NA
clone_size: NA
j_call: TRBJ2-1
v_call: TRBV5-6
cdr3_nt: TGTGCCAGCAGTGCACCGGGGTGGGCCAATGAGCAGTTCTTC
cdr3_aa: CASSAPGWANEQFF

cdr3_length: 12
d_call: NA
clone_size: NA
j_call: TRBJ2-7
v_call: TRBV28
cdr3_nt: TGTGCCAGCAGCCAGGCGAGTCGGGAGCAGTACTTC
cdr3_aa: CASSQASREQYF

cdr3_length: 14
d_call: NA
clone_size: NA
j_call: TRBJ2-3
v_call: TRBV18
cdr3_nt: TGTGCCAGCTCACCAGGGGGCTTGGCAGATACGCAGTATTTT
cdr3_aa: CASSPGGLADTQYF

cdr3_length: 13
d_call: NA
clone_size: once
j_call: TRBJ2-3
v_call: TRBV10-2
cdr3_nt: TGCGCCAGCAGTGAGCCAGGAAGAGATACGCAGTATTTT
cdr3_aa: CASSEPGRDTQYF

cdr3_length: 15
d_call: NA
clone_size: NA
j_call: TRBJ1-4
v_call: TRBV18
cdr3_nt: TGTGCCAGCTCACCTCGTCGATTTGGGGATGAAAAACTGTTTTTT
cdr3_aa: CASSPRRFGDEKLFF

cdr3_length: 14
d_call: NA
clone_size: NA
j_call: TRBJ2-2
v_call: TRBV6-4
cdr3_nt: TGTGCCAGCAGTGGGACTCTGAACACCGGGGAGCTGTTTTTT
cdr3_aa: CASSGTLNTGELFF

cdr3_length: 18
d_call: TRBD1
clone_size: NA
j_call: TRBJ1-4
v_call: TRBV18
cdr3_nt: TGTGCCAGCTCACCCCAGACGGGACAGGGTACGGGGAATGAAAAACTGTTTTTT
cdr3_aa: CASSPQTGQGTGNEKLFF

cdr3_length: 19
d_call: TRBD1
clone_size: NA
j_call: TRBJ1-5
v_call: TRBV7-2
cdr3_nt: TGTGCCAGCAGCTCTCCGGGACAGGGGTTCGGATTTAGCAATCAGCCCCAGCATTTT
cdr3_aa: CASSSPGQGFGFSNQPQHF